Listed below are T cell receptor beta chains from one sample, sequenced in a study of blood T cell repertoires in COVID-19. Clones were sequenced by immunoSEQ multiplex PCR, and TCRdb holds only the in-frame ones, with some missing. This table holds a few hundred thousand clones, roughly 86% found once. Sequenced input: PBMCs or T cells enriched from blood (not recorded which). Receptor source: a woman aged 25 to 39 who had recovered from COVID-19. Each CDR3 is given with its conserved first and last residue.

V	J	CDR3
TRBV6-5	TRBJ2-3	CASSLGLATDTQYF
TRBV4-3	TRBJ1-5	CASSQDGRQPQHF
TRBV6-2/TRBV6-3	TRBJ2-1	CASSLPSVRYNEQFF
TRBV28	TRBJ1-2	CASRLWGGTSQGYTF
TRBV13	TRBJ1-2	CASSGRGRGYGYTF
TRBV6-5	TRBJ1-4	CASSQQASGEKLFF
TRBV29-1	TRBJ1-1	CSVMGQRMNTEAFF
TRBV9	TRBJ2-1	CASSVGVTTNEQFF
TRBV19	TRBJ2-7	CASSIPGGSYEQYF
TRBV9	TRBJ2-7	CASSVDGFAYEQYF
TRBV2	TRBJ1-1	CATGGNQKAFF
TRBV7-3	TRBJ2-1	CASSLMGGEGVNEQFF
TRBV24-1	TRBJ1-2	CATSVEDSINYGYTF
TRBV7-9	TRBJ1-1	CASSLELGAEAFF
TRBV15	TRBJ1-2	CATSRDWPTNYGYTF